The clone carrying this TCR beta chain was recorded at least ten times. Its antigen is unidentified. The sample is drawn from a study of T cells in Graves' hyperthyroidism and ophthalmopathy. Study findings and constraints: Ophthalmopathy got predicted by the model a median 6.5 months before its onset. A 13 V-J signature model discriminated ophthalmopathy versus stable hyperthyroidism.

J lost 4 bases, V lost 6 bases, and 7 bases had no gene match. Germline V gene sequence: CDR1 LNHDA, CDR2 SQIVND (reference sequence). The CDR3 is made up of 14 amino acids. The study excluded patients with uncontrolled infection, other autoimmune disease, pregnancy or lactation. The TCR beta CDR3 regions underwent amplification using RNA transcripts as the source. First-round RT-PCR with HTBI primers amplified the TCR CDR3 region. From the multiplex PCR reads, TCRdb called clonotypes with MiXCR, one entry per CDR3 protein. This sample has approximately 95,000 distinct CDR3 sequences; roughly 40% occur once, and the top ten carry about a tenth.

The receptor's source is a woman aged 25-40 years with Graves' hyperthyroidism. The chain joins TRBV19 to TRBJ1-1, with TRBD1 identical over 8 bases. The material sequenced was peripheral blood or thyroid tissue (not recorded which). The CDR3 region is CASSPQGEITEAFF. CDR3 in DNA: TGTGCCAGTAGCCCACAGGGGGAAATCACTGAAGCTTTCTTT.